This T cell receptor beta chain appears in the sequencing data of a study of T cell responses to AZD1222 COVID-19 vaccine. Study-level background: Second-dose intervals of approximately 4 or approximately 12 weeks were pooled. General study points: Clonal diversity was possibly underestimated; the donors were predominantly white British and more often female.

The CDR3 totals 10 residues. Germline loops: CDR1 KGHDR, CDR2 SFDVKD. V dropped 6 bases and J dropped 7 bases, with 5 bases sitting between them. On this clone: Its antigen is as yet unknown.

Some clones are missing from TCRdb's copy, which holds only in-frame ones; the method was immunoSEQ multiplex PCR. The sample lists under 150,000 clones, roughly 88% seen once, with approximately 1.7% in the top ten. The chain has TRBV24-1 and TRBJ1-2; D unresolved. This specimen was peripheral blood, taken on day 0 of AZD1222 vaccination. The source of this sequence is an adult in good health. CDR3 sequence reads: CATSPPGYTF. Written as DNA, the CDR3 is TGTGCCACCAGTCCACCTGGCTACACCTTC.